This record covers a single T cell receptor beta chain. This receptor's antigen is unknown. Base quality data are lacking; no much larger clone is found one base away. This specimen comes from a study of T-cell memory formation after mild COVID-19 listed by TCRdb under 2021. In terms of the full investigation: TCR sequence clusters from the two donors were largely donor specific. In two donors, T-cell clones that expanded and contracted after mild COVID-19 were followed by sequencing TCRalpha and TCRbeta repertoires longitudinally. The cohort comprised two young, previously healthy adult volunteers, one female and one male.

The CDR3 starts with the cysteine, ends with the phenylalanine, and has 16 residues. The DNA shown is the 48-base CDR3, in frame from base 1. V gives up 0 bases and J gives up 0 bases, and the segment between their germline ends measures 11 bases. Based on the germline V gene, the CDR1 and CDR2 sequences are SGHRS and YFSETQ. Broader findings and caveats from the paper: SARS-CoV-2 specificity was not confirmed for the second-wave clones peaking on day 37. Contracting CD4+ clones turned up mainly in the CM and EM memory subsets, whereas EMRA was where CD8+ clones were enriched. Some responding clones were found in pre-infection memory, which suggests that pre-existing cross-reactive memory T cells took part in the SARS-CoV-2 response. The study covered only a couple of mild cases, and larger cohorts including severe cases with pre-infection samples were considered necessary. Clones contracting from day 15 to 85 had balanced CD4/CD8 phenotypes, while a second wave expanding from day 15 to 37 was biased towards CD4+.

The listed sequencing device is Illumina NovaSeq 6000. Using 5'RACE with constant-segment primers, TCRalpha and TCRbeta cDNA libraries were constructed, with sample barcodes and unique molecular identifiers added in the process. Trizol reagent was used to extract RNA from every sample. The libraries were amplified in two PCR steps, and the second step added a second sample barcode and Illumina TruSeq adapters. Sequencing of the libraries was done on an Illumina NovaSeq, producing 2 x 150 bp paired-end reads. Per the authors' processing: The reads were demultiplexed and collapsed into UMI-guided consensus sequences using migec v1.2.7. With mixcr v2.1.11, UMI consensuses were aligned to TRA and TRB V and J templates and assembled into clonotypes. A clonotype was counted as expanded or contracted only if both edgeR and NoisET called the change significant, with noise models trained on biological replicates. For edgeR calls, the cutoffs were a false discovery rate-adjusted p below 0.01 and a log2 fold-change threshold of 1. As an exploratory analysis of dynamics, max-normalized trajectories of the 1000 most abundant clonotypes were examined with PCA combined with hierarchical clustering. Separately sequenced CD4+ and CD8+ repertoires were used to assign the CD4 or CD8 phenotype of responding clones. The public reads were reprocessed in TCRdb via fastp at Q25 and MiXCR, keeping in-frame beta chains. A single entry per CDR3 protein holds the most common genes and DNA from its merged rows. It is TCRdb's table, rather than the study itself, that gives the V and J calls and clone size. This sample is represented by over 300,000 distinct CDR3 sequences; 20% to 25% of them were singletons. Together, the top ten hold about 21% of the sample.

Ficoll-Paque density gradient centrifugation was used to isolate PBMCs. Sequencing was done on a sample of PBMCs or a T cell subset sorted from them (not recorded which). The TCR comes from a man between 18 and 35 years old who had mild COVID-19 (a few samples of this study predate the infection). The sample titles of this study are shuffled in the database, so cell type and time point are left out; the donor was told from shared clones. The rearranged segments are TRBV5-1 and TRBJ2-3; a tentative D match to TRBD1 spans 5 bases. The nucleotide sequence is TGCGCCAGCAGCTTGGATTCAGGGCTTAGCACAGATACGCAGTATTTT. Translated, this is CASSLDSGLSTDTQYF.